This passage covers 9 T cell receptor beta chains from one sample sequenced in a study of cytomegalovirus exposure and HLA in healthy donors. It was with 60 Vbeta and 13 Jbeta primers that the PCR ran. The table came from immunoSEQ multiplex PCR; TCRdb's copy has only in-frame clones and leaves some out. The sample contains over 150,000 clones, 60% to 80% of which appear only once. Sequenced input: PBMCs. The source of these receptors is a man between 18 and 29 years old in good health and CMV-seropositive.

The chain has TRBV29-1 and TRBJ1-2, with 8 bases that match TRBD1. This CDR3 is built from 14 residues. The V gene end was trimmed by 6 bases and the J gene end by 7 bases; junction bases not matched to a gene: 13. The germline gives CDR1 SQVTM, CDR2 ANQGSEA. The chain's CDR3 is CSVPGGERRLGYTF. The CDR3 DNA reads TGCAGCGTGCCAGGGGGCGAACGAAGGCTTGGCTACACCTTC.

The rearrangement links TRBV27 to TRBJ1-3; D is perhaps TRBD1 (5 bases). Germline V gene data show CDR1 as MNHEY and CDR2 as SMNVEV (reference sequence). V lost 2 bases and J 0 bases, leaving 23 bases between the germline ends. The CDR3 is 20 residues long. CDR3 loop: CASSLRPWALGGNSGNTIYF. In DNA form, the CDR3 reads TGTGCCAGCAGTTTACGACCTTGGGCCTTGGGGGGTAACTCTGGAAACACCATATATTTT.

This chain uses TRBV7-2 with TRBJ1-6, with D possibly TRBD1 on 6 matching bases. The V end lost 1 base, the J end lost 9 bases, and 13 bases lay between the germline ends. Germline lookup yields CDR1 SGHTA and CDR2 FQGNSA. The CDR3 runs to 15 residues. Here the CDR3 DNA reads TGTGCCAGCAGCTTAGGGCAGGGGCTAATTTCACCCCTCCACTTT. Its protein product is CASSLGQGLISPLHF. Supplemented by reference TRBV7-2 and TRBJ1-6, the full variable domain reads GAGVSQSPSNKVTEKGKDVELRCDPISGHTALYWYRQSLGQGLEFLIYFQGNSAPDKSGLPSDRFSAERTGGSVSTLTIQRTQQEDSAVYLCASSLGQGLISPLHFGNGTRLTVT.

The rearrangement joins TRBV2 to TRBJ2-1; 10 nucleotides agree with TRBD2. J lost 7 bases, V lost 0 bases, and 12 bases had no gene match. Per germline, CDR1 SNHLY and CDR2 FYNNEI. The CDR3 runs to 18 residues. This CDR3 is CASSEAGLGLAVWNEQFF. CDR3 nucleotide sequence: TGTGCCAGCAGTGAAGCCGGACTTGGACTAGCGGTTTGGAATGAGCAGTTCTTC.

The CDR3 protein is CASSDFSGAAGEQFF. Here the CDR3 DNA reads TGTGCCAGCAGTGATTTTAGCGGGGCTGCGGGTGAGCAGTTCTTC. V usage is TRBV2 and J usage is TRBJ2-1; 8 bases match TRBD2. CDR3 length equals 15 residues. J lost 9 bases, V lost 3 bases, and 10 bases had no gene match. The germline V gene encodes CDR1 SNHLY and CDR2 FYNNEI.

The gene calls are TRBV19 and TRBJ2-6; D is ambiguous. The V end was cut by 7 bases, the J end by 2 bases, with 6 bases between. The CDR3 is 13 residues long. Germline assignment: CDR1 LNHDA and CDR2 SQIVND (reference sequence). The CDR3 DNA reads TGTGCCAGTAACAATGCTGGGGCCAACGTCCTGACTTTC. Translation: CASNNAGANVLTF.

The V gene is TRBV9, the J gene TRBJ1-1; 7 bases are shared with TRBD1. This CDR3 region has 14 residues. Germline CDR1 reads SGDLS; CDR2 reads YYNGEE. The ends lost 8 bases at V and 6 bases at J; junction bases unmatched: 13. This CDR3 is CASLGTEQSSEAFF. CDR3 bases: TGTGCCAGTTTGGGGACAGAACAGTCCTCTGAAGCTTTCTTT.

The gene calls are TRBV5-5 and TRBJ1-2, with 11 bases identical to TRBD1. Trimming removed 2 bases from V and 8 bases from J; junction bases left unmatched: 5. CDR3 size: 14 residues. CDR1 is SGHKS, CDR2 YYEKEE, per germline (reference sequence). CDR3 residues: CASSFGTGGEGYTF. CDR3 sequence (DNA): TGTGCCAGCAGCTTCGGGACAGGGGGGGAGGGCTACACCTTC.

The chain carries TRBV5-6 and TRBJ2-5, with 9 bases identical to TRBD2. The germline gives CDR1 SGHDT, CDR2 YYEEEE. The CDR3 totals 13 residues. V lost 5 bases to trimming and J lost 11 bases; unmatched junction nucleotides: 10. The CDR3 spells CASRRASGTEQYF. CDR3 bases: TGTGCCAGCAGGAGGGCTAGCGGGACGGAGCAGTACTTC.